This T cell receptor beta chain was identified in a study of tumor-infiltrating lymphocytes in primary liver carcinoma. Study results and limitations: Tumor region pairs overlapped more than did tumor-adjacent and tumor-blood pairs.

The researchers produced TCR beta cDNA from roughly 500 ng total RNA with a constant-region primer. Libraries for TCR beta were built through three nested multiplex PCR rounds, which together made up a slightly modified ARM-PCR procedure. PCR rounds one and two used TRBV1-TRBV30 forward primers with a C-beta reverse primer for around 9 cycles each. MiXCR was run by TCRdb on the multiplex PCR reads, yielding one entry per CDR3 protein. The data contain 90,000 to 110,000 distinct CDR3 sequences, roughly 80% of them singletons. Germline lookup yields CDR1 SEHNR and CDR2 FQNEAQ (reference sequence). There are 12 residues in the CDR3. Starting material for RNA and DNA co-extraction consisted of roughly 19-30 mg of unsorted bulk tissue. The cohort consisted of patients whose primary liver carcinoma was surgically resected. Concerning this clonotype: Its cognate antigen is unknown. At one end, the junction sequence differs from germline, possibly due to a read error.

Input material: liver tumor tissue from sampling region 3. Subset given: tumor region T3, left-lateral pole. V usage is TRBV7-9 and J usage is TRBJ2-5; D ambiguous. The receptor's source is a middle-aged man with primary liver carcinoma and hepatitis B virus infection. As DNA, the CDR3 is TGTACCAGCAGCCAGGAAGGTGAGACCCAATACTTC. Amino acid sequence: CTSSQEGETQYF.